Presented here are 26 T cell receptor beta chains from one specimen sequenced in a study of blood T cell repertoires in COVID-19. Repertoires were generated with immunoSEQ multiplex PCR, while TCRdb's copy carries only in-frame clones and drops some. The repertoire has approximately 200,000 clones, 75% to 90% of them found once; the top ten carry over 1%. The sequenced material came from PBMCs or T cells enriched from blood (not recorded which). The receptors shown here come from a man aged 25-45 years who had recovered from COVID-19.

The gene calls are TRBV25-1 and TRBJ2-1; D might be TRBD1 (6 bases). The length of the CDR3 is 14 residues. Trimming left V 5 bases short and J 6 bases short, with 14 bases between. Germline V gives CDR1 MGHDK, CDR2 SYGVNS. The CDR3: CASSLQGDRNEQFF. CDR3 in DNA: TGTGCCAGCAGTTTACAGGGAGATCGCAATGAGCAGTTCTTC.

This clone was picked up a small number of times. V and J are TRBV7-8 and TRBJ2-7; TRBD2 agrees at 10 bases. CDR1 and CDR2 (germline): SGHVS, FQNEAQ. The CDR3 loop spans 15 amino acids. The trim removed 7 bases at V and 3 bases at J, leaving 9 bases unmatched. The CDR3 is CASMGLAGAYYEQYF. CDR3 coding DNA: TGTGCCAGCATGGGGCTAGCGGGAGCATACTACGAGCAGTACTTC.

V gene TRBV6-6 combines with J gene TRBJ1-5; D gene uncertain. V lost 5 bases, J lost 0 bases, and 11 bases lay in between. Germline V gene data show CDR1 as MNHNY and CDR2 as SVGAGI (reference sequence). The CDR3 is made up of 15 amino acids. The CDR3 reads CASSQALYSNQPQHF. Written as DNA, the CDR3 is TGTGCCAGCAGTCAAGCCCTTTATAGCAATCAGCCCCAGCATTTT.

V gene TRBV6-1 combines with J gene TRBJ2-1; D uncertain. The ends were cut back, 4 bases at V and 4 bases at J, with 17 bases in the middle. Germline assignment: CDR1 MNHNS and CDR2 SASEGT. The CDR3 spans 16 residues. CDR3 bases: TGTGCCAGCAGTGCCCAACCTAGTTTTCGGTACAATGAGCAGTTCTTC. Encoded protein: CASSAQPSFRYNEQFF.

This chain joins TRBV5-1 and TRBJ2-1; 14 bases are a match to TRBD2. After removal of 4 bases from V and 5 bases from J, the junction contained 8 bases not matched to a gene. There are 17 residues in the CDR3. Looked up from germline, CDR1 is SGHRS and CDR2 is YFSETQ. CDR3 nucleotide sequence: TGCGCCAGCAGCCTCGGACTAGCGGGAGGCTTTAACAATGAGCAGTTCTTC. This encodes CASSLGLAGGFNNEQFF.

The chain joins TRBV30 to TRBJ1-4; a weak D match, TRBD1 (5 bases). Deletions cut 2 bases from V and 7 bases from J, with 14 bases between. Germline-derived CDR1 and CDR2 are GTSNPN and SVGIG (reference sequence). The CDR3 covers 14 residues. The CDR3 DNA is TGTGCCTGGAGTAGGGGAAATAGTGTTGAAAAACTGTTTTTT. Residues: CAWSRGNSVEKLFF.

The V gene is TRBV4-1, the J gene TRBJ2-3; 8 nucleotides line up with TRBD2. Unmatched junction bases numbered 2, after V lost 1 base and J lost 2 bases. Per the germline V gene, CDR1 is MGHRA and CDR2 is YSYEKL. The CDR3 length is 15 residues. CDR3 DNA: TGCGCCAGCAGCCAAGTCGGACTAGCCACAGATACGCAGTATTTT. Translating it yields CASSQVGLATDTQYF.

The CDR3 here is CASSDGLSYF. The CDR3 DNA follows: TGTGCCAGCAGTGACGGGTTGTCGTACTTC. This chain joins TRBV6-1 and TRBJ2-7; D is undetermined. Germline V gene lookup returns CDR1 MNHNS and CDR2 SASEGT. The ends were cut back, 3 bases at V and 12 bases at J, with 9 bases in the middle. There are 10 residues in the CDR3.

The chain joins TRBV3-1 (or the pseudogene TRBV3-2) to TRBJ2-7; 7 bases are shared with TRBD1. Germline V CDR1 and CDR2: LGHDT, YNNKEL (reference sequence). The CDR3 covers 13 residues. V shed 4 bases and J 5 bases; nucleotides not matched to a gene: 5. The CDR3 DNA reads as TGTGCCAGCAGCCTAGGTGACAGGGACGAGCAGTACTTC. Protein sequence: CASSLGDRDEQYF.

The J gene is TRBJ2-7, the V gene TRBV12-5; weak D call: TRBD1 (6 bases). This CDR3 spans 15 amino acids. Per the germline V gene, CDR1 is LGHNT and CDR2 is FRNRAP. The V end lost 0 bases, the J end lost 2 bases, and 11 bases lay between the germline ends. CDR3 sequence reads: CASGLVWTAPYEQYF. The CDR3 DNA reads TGTGCTAGTGGTTTGGTCTGGACAGCACCCTACGAGCAGTACTTC.

The chain has TRBV20-1 and TRBJ1-5; D not certain. CDR3 length: 14 residues. In germline, CDR1 is DFQATT, CDR2 SNEGSKA (reference sequence). V lost 3 bases and J lost 0, with 9 bases in between. CDR3 sequence: CSASPGNSNQPQHF. The CDR3 DNA reads as TGCAGTGCTAGTCCGGGAAATAGCAATCAGCCCCAGCATTTT.

The V call is TRBV9, the J call TRBJ2-1; weak D call: TRBD2 (6 bases). Deletions cut 4 bases from V and 6 bases from J, with 26 bases between. The CDR3 is 18 amino acids. The V gene's germline CDR1 is SGDLS and CDR2 YYNGEE. CDR3 amino acids: CASSPAGGLSLGGNEQFF. The DNA of the CDR3 is TGTGCCAGCAGCCCCGCAGGCGGCCTCTCGCTCGGGGGCAATGAGCAGTTCTTC.

The chain links TRBV9 to TRBJ1-1; tentatively, D is TRBD1 (5 bases). Germline V gives CDR1 SGDLS, CDR2 YYNGEE. Trimming removed 1 base from V and 0 bases from J, with 7 bases in between. This CDR3 spans 14 amino acids. The chain's CDR3 is CASSVKTVNTEAFF. The CDR3 DNA reads TGTGCCAGCAGCGTAAAGACAGTGAACACTGAAGCTTTCTTT.

This clone was seen only once. J is TRBJ2-3 and V is TRBV9, with 10 bases lining up with TRBD2. This CDR3 contains 16 residues. Germline-derived CDR1 and CDR2 are SGDLS and YYNGEE. Trimming took 4 bases from V and 2 from J; bases not matched to a gene: 7. The CDR3 here is CASSPLAGANTDTQYF. The CDR3 DNA follows: TGTGCCAGCAGCCCCCTAGCGGGAGCTAACACAGATACGCAGTATTTT.

The chain joins TRBV5-4 to TRBJ2-2, with D maybe TRBD2 (6 bases). Trimming pared 4 bases from V and 3 bases from J, leaving 13 bases between. The CDR3 loop spans 15 amino acids. Germline V gives CDR1 SGHNT, CDR2 YYREEE (reference sequence). The CDR3: CASSDPRRDTGELFF. Written as DNA, the CDR3 is TGTGCCAGCAGCGACCCAAGGAGGGACACCGGGGAGCTGTTTTTT. The full variable domain, with the rest looked up from reference TRBV5-4 and TRBJ2-2, is ETGVTQSPTHLIKTRGQQVTLRCSSQSGHNTVSWYQQALGQGPQFIFQYYREEENGRGNFPPRFSGLQFPNYSSELNVNALELDDSALYLCASSDPRRDTGELFFGEGSRLTVL.

To note about this clone: Mismatch with germline at one junction end may stem from a read error. V and J are TRBV23-1 and TRBJ2-5, with D possibly being TRBD2 (6 bases). TRBV23-1 is an ORF; its function is uncertain. This CDR3 region has 15 residues. The CDR3 is CASTQLAPYQETQYF. The CDR3 DNA reads as TGCGCCAGCACTCAACTAGCACCATACCAAGAGACCCAGTACTTC.

This clone appeared a single time. V and J are TRBV6-5 and TRBJ2-3; TRBD2 matches 10 bases. The CDR3 spans 15 residues. Germline assignment: CDR1 MNHEY and CDR2 SVGAGI. The J segment lost 6 bases and the V segment lost 4 bases, leaving 7 bases of the junction unmatched. The CDR3 here is CASSSSGGALDTQYF. DNA of the CDR3: TGTGCCAGCAGTTCAAGCGGGGGGGCCCTGGATACGCAGTATTTT.

V usage is TRBV7-2 and J usage is TRBJ1-1; no clear D gene. The germline CDR1 and CDR2 sequences are SGHTA and FQGNSA. V gave up 1 base and J gave up 11 bases, with 8 bases separating them. CDR3 length: 11 residues. CDR3: CASSLVGSAFF. CDR3 bases: TGTGCCAGCAGCTTAGTTGGCTCGGCTTTCTTT.

The chain has TRBV5-1 and TRBJ2-7, with D perhaps TRBD1 (6 bases). Germline loops: CDR1 SGHRS, CDR2 YFSETQ. The CDR3 extends over 14 amino acids. V shed 2 bases and J shed 3 bases, with 12 bases lying between them. The CDR3 nucleotides are TGCGCCAGCAGCTTTAGGGCAGGGGACTACGAGCAGTACTTC. Protein: CASSFRAGDYEQYF. Full variable domain (outside the CDR3, taken from reference TRBV5-1 and TRBJ2-7): KAGVTQTPRYLIKTRGQQVTLSCSPISGHRSVSWYQQTPGQGLQFLFEYFSETQRNKGNFPGRFSGRQFSNSRSEMNVSTLELGDSALYLCASSFRAGDYEQYFGPGTRLTVT.

The CDR3, as DNA: TGCGCCAGCAGCTTGACCGGGACAGGACTCCTCTACGAGCAGTACTTC. Translation gives CASSLTGTGLLYEQYF. The V call is TRBV5-1, the J call TRBJ2-7; 8 nucleotides agree with TRBD1. The V gene's germline CDR1 is SGHRS and CDR2 YFSETQ. The CDR3 totals 16 residues. V shed 1 base and J 3 bases; nucleotides not matched to a gene: 9.

V is TRBV18 and J is TRBJ1-2; possibly TRBD1 for D (6 bases). The CDR3 length is 14 residues. Germline-derived CDR1 and CDR2 are KGHSH and LQKENI. Trimming took 4 bases from V and 3 from J, leaving 12 bases between them. The CDR3 sequence: CASSLRQDDYGYTF. CDR3 nucleotides: TGTGCCAGCTCACTTAGACAGGATGACTATGGCTACACCTTC. Looking up the rest from reference TRBV18 and TRBJ1-2 gives the full variable domain: NAGVMQNPRHLVRRRGQEARLRCSPMKGHSHVYWYRQLPEEGLKFMVYLQKENIIDESGMPKERFSAEFPKEGPSILRIQQVVRGDSAAYFCASSLRQDDYGYTFGSGTRLTVV.

The gene calls are TRBV19 and TRBJ1-1, with D maybe TRBD1 (6 bases). The CDR3 runs 14 residues. From germline, CDR1 is LNHDA and CDR2 SQIVND (reference sequence). Trimming shortened V by 9 bases and J by 1 base, and 15 bases separated the two germline ends. The CDR3 loop is CASTRRTANTEAFF. The CDR3 DNA reads TGTGCCAGCACAAGGCGGACAGCGAACACTGAAGCTTTCTTT.

The CDR3: CASKKGDQPQHF. CDR3 in DNA: TGTGCCAGCAAAAAGGGAGATCAGCCCCAGCATTTT. V usage is TRBV28 and J usage is TRBJ1-5, with D hard to call. Per germline, CDR1 MDHEN and CDR2 SYDVKM. V was trimmed by 7 bases and J by 5 bases, leaving 9 bases between them. The CDR3 has 12 amino acids.

The gene calls are TRBV12-3 or TRBV12-4 and TRBJ2-4, with TRBD2 matching over 7 bases. This CDR3 contains 13 residues. V lost 9 bases to trimming and J lost 7 bases; unmatched junction nucleotides: 9. DNA of the CDR3: TGTGCCAGTACGGGGGGATCCAGGAACATTCAGTACTTC. It codes for CASTGGSRNIQYF.

V usage is TRBV19 and J usage is TRBJ1-5; D is unresolved. Per germline, CDR1 LNHDA and CDR2 SQIVND (reference sequence). V shed 3 bases and J shed 0 bases, with 12 bases lying between them. This CDR3 spans 16 amino acids. CDR3 bases: TGTGCCAGTAGTATGGAGTCGATATATAGCAATCAGCCCCAGCATTTT. This codes for CASSMESIYSNQPQHF. Using reference TRBV19 and TRBJ1-5 for the parts outside the CDR3, the full variable domain is DGGITQSPKYLFRKEGQNVTLSCEQNLNHDAMYWYRQDPGQGLRLIYYSQIVNDFQKGDIAEGYSVSREKKESFPLTVTSAQKNPTAFYLCASSMESIYSNQPQHFGDGTRLSIL.

The chain uses TRBV6-5 and TRBJ2-1, with 7 nucleotides matching TRBD2. The CDR3 covers 15 residues. V trimming: 0 bases; J trimming: 5 bases; junction bases outside the gene matches: 4. Germline CDR1 reads MNHEY; CDR2 reads SVGAGI. CDR3 nucleotides: TGTGCCAGCAGTTACTCGGGAGGGTACCACAATGAGCAGTTCTTC. Protein: CASSYSGGYHNEQFF.